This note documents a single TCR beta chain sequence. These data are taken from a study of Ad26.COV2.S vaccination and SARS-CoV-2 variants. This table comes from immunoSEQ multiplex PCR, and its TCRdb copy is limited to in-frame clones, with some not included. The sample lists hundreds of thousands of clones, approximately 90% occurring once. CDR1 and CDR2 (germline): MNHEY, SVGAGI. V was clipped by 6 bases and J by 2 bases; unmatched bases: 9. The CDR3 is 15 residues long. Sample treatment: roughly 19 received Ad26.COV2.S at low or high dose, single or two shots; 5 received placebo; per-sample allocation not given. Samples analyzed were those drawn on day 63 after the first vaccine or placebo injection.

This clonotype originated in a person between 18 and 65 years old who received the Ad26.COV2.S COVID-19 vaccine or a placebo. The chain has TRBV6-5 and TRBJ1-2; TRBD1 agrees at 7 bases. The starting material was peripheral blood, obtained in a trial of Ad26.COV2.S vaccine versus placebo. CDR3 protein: CASSRPSTGNYGYTF. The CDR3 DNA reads TGTGCCAGCAGCCGCCCGTCGACAGGGAACTATGGCTACACCTTC.